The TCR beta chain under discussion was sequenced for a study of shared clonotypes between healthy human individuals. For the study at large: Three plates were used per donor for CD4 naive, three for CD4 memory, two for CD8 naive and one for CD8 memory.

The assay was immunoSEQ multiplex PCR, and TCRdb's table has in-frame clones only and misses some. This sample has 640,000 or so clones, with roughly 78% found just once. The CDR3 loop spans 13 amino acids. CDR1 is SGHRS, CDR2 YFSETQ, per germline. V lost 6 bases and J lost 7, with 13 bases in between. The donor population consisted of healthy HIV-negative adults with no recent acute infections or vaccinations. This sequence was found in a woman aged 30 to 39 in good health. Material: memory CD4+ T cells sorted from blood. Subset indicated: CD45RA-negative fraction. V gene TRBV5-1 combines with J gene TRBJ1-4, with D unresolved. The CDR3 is CASKSDLGEKLFF. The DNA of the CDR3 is TGCGCCAGCAAGTCGGATCTAGGTGAAAAACTGTTTTTT.